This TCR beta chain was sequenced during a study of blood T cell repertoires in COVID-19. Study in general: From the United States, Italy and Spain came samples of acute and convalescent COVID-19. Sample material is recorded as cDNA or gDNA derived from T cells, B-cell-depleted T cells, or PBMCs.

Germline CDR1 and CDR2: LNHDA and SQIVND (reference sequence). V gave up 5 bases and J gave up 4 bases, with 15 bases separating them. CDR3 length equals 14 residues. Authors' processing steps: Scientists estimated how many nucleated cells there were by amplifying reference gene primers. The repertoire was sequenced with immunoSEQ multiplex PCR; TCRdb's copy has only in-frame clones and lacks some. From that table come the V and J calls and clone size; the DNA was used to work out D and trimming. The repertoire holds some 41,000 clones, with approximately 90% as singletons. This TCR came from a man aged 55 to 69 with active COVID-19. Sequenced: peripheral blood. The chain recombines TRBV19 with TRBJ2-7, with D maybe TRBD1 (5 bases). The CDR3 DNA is TGTGCCAGTAGTCCTCGAACCCCAGGGTACGAGCAGTACTTC. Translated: CASSPRTPGYEQYF.